The entry that follows covers one TCR beta chain sequence. Profiled with immunoSEQ multiplex PCR; TCRdb holds only in-frame clones, not every one. The repertoire holds some 150,000 clones, with approximately 82% as singletons. The data were taken from a study of blood T cell repertoires in COVID-19. Study-level background: T cells, B-cell-depleted T cells, or PBMCs provided the cDNA or gDNA that served as material.

Resolution of symptoms, clearance, or two negative PCRs was present in recovered Cohort 3 donors. This CDR3 is built from 14 residues. The germline gives CDR1 SQVTM, CDR2 ANQGSEA. The ends lost 1 base at V and 10 bases at J; junction bases unmatched: 11. V and J are TRBV29-1 and TRBJ1-1, with TRBD1 matching over 8 bases. The source material was PBMCs or T cells enriched from blood (not recorded which). This clonotype was obtained from a man aged 50-60 years who had recovered from COVID-19. As DNA, the CDR3 is TGCAGCGTTGAAGGTCGACAGGGGAGGCGGGTAGCTTTCTTT. It codes for CSVEGRQGRRVAFF.